The entry that follows covers one T cell receptor (beta chain) sequence. The antigen is unknown. Amplification of TCR beta CDR3 regions used RNA as the template. RT-PCR in the first round (using the HTBI primer set) targeted the TCR CDR3. TCRdb fed the multiplex PCR reads into MiXCR, producing one record per CDR3 protein. The sample lists roughly 570,000 distinct CDR3 sequences; approximately 14% were seen once. The data belong to a study of T cells in Graves' hyperthyroidism and ophthalmopathy. Notes on the study in general: The authors' 13 V-J model separated ophthalmopathy from stable hyperthyroidism.

Germline CDR1 and CDR2: LGHDT and YNNKEL (reference sequence). The CDR3 covers 17 residues. The ends lost 0 bases at V and 5 bases at J; junction bases unmatched: 11. The authors deemed Graves' hyperthyroidism stable absent ophthalmopathy progression within 18 months. Diagnoses were established using clinical symptoms, serum thyroxine and TRAb, thyroid ultrasound and orbital computed tomography. This sequence was found in a woman in her twenties or thirties with Graves' hyperthyroidism. The J gene is TRBJ2-5, the V gene TRBV3-1, with TRBD2 matching over 8 bases. The sample comprised blood. This CDR3 reads CASSQEPTSGLWETQYF. CDR3 bases: TGTGCCAGCAGCCAAGAACCAACTAGCGGACTATGGGAGACCCAGTACTTC.